This record covers a single T cell receptor beta chain. An equimolar mix of two oligonucleotides served as the beta constant-region primer for TRBC1 and TRBC2. A single record per CDR3 protein comes from TCRdb applying MiXCR to the UMI-ligation and nested PCR reads. The repertoire holds thousands of distinct CDR3 sequences, with 6% to 9% as singletons. Germline CDR1 reads SGHDN; CDR2 reads FVKESK. V dropped 1 base and J dropped 0 bases, with 10 bases sitting between them. This CDR3 region has 16 residues. Four subsets defined by CD45RA and CD27 were sorted after CD3, CD4, CD8 and live/dead staining. This specimen belongs to a study of naive and memory T cell subsets.

The receptor comes from a human donor in good health. Sequencing was carried out using CD4+ TEMRA cells from blood. Subset in this sample: effector memory re-expressing CD45RA, CD45RA+ CD27-. V and J are TRBV14 and TRBJ1-3; D unclear. CDR3 amino acids: CASSQGLAGSGNTIYF. The CDR3 region has the DNA TGTGCCAGCAGCCAAGGCCTGGCAGGCTCTGGAAACACCATATATTTT.